The source of this T cell receptor (beta chain) is a study of blood T cells in healthy people across ages. Study results and limitations: The long-lived group displayed more naive CD4+ cells, plus higher diversity, than the aged donors did. Across the age range, TCR beta diversity per million T cells fell in a roughly linear way. As naive T cell percentage varied, TCR beta diversity correlated strongly with it.

The CDR3 length is 14 residues. Germline V gene data show CDR1 as PRHDT and CDR2 as FYEKMQ (reference sequence). Using a J-beta primer mix together with a sample-barcoded 5' primer, a second PCR was run for roughly 6 to 11 cycles. A single record per CDR3 protein comes from TCRdb applying MiXCR to the 5' RACE reads. The table lists 600,000 to 850,000 distinct CDR3 sequences, around 46% of them singletons. With respect to this clonotype: Its antigen is undetermined. Germline is not matched at one junction end, which may reflect a read error.

The TCR originated in a woman aged 55-69 years in good health. This sequence joins TRBV13 and TRBJ2-1; 8 bases fit TRBD2. The sample taken for sequencing was blood. CDR3: CASSGRAGVNEQYF. CDR3 in DNA: TGTGCCAGCAGCGGACGAGCGGGAGTCAATGAGCAGTATTTC.